The clone carrying this TCR beta chain was seen a handful of times. This record comes from a study of blood T cell repertoires in COVID-19. TCRdb's table, derived via immunoSEQ multiplex PCR, lists solely in-frame clones and lacks some. The data hold 260,000 or so clones, with roughly 88% observed a single time. Living in 24 US areas, the participants were between about 18 and 100 years of age. Trimming cost V 8 bases and J 3 bases; bases outside gene matches: 6. The CDR3 spans 15 residues. CDR1 and CDR2 (germline): SNHLY, FYNNEI. Sequencing was performed on PBMCs or T cells enriched from blood (not recorded which). The TCR sequence derives from a middle-aged woman with acute COVID-19. The chain carries TRBV2 and TRBJ2-2; 10 nucleotides align to TRBD1. The CDR3 here is CASGGTGADTGELFF. DNA of the CDR3: TGTGCCAGCGGAGGGACAGGGGCAGACACCGGGGAGCTGTTTTTT.